This T cell receptor (beta chain) was recorded in a study of identical twins. Study conclusions and caveats: Conclusions rested on cross-sectional statistics rather than following the same donors.

TCRdb fed the 5' RACE reads into MiXCR, producing one record per CDR3 protein. The sample carries 700,000 or so distinct CDR3 sequences, roughly 8% recorded once. This clonotype was seen only a few times. Antigen: not known. The trim removed 5 bases at V and 2 bases at J, leaving 3 bases unmatched. This CDR3 spans 14 amino acids. These data were also filed under a second study, of yellow fever vaccine responses in identical twins.

The sequence came from a woman between 18 and 29 years old in good health. The sequenced sample was PBMCs. The chain carries TRBV12-3 or TRBV12-4 and TRBJ2-5, with 9 bases identical to TRBD1. The CDR3 DNA sequence: TGTGCCAGCAGTCCACAGGGGGCTCAAGAGACCCAGTACTTC. It specifies CASSPQGAQETQYF.